This T cell receptor (beta chain) was found in a study of cytomegalovirus exposure and HLA in healthy donors. Study-wide results and limits: Indistinguishability led to the exclusion of some V segments, TRBV6-2 and TRBV6-3 included. A later analysis linked a missense variant in DCLRE1C to the trimming of TCR beta V and J genes. Judged likely to be a sequencing artifact was a cluster of highly shared sequence variants. When a later analysis compared HLA-associated TCR beta chains with equally common others, the HLA-associated chains turned out to be more clonally expanded and to have lower generation probabilities.

V was clipped by 0 bases and J by 5 bases; unmatched bases: 10. Germline CDR1 and CDR2: SGDLS and YYNGEE. The CDR3 runs to 18 residues. Vbeta (60) and Jbeta (13) primers were used in the PCR. Sequencing used immunoSEQ multiplex PCR; TCRdb keeps in-frame clones, though not all of them. The sample shows 90,000 to 150,000 clones, around 69% of them seen only once. To note about this clone: Its target is not known.

Material for sequencing was PBMCs. This sequence originates from a woman aged 40 to 50 in good health and CMV-seropositive. The chain has TRBV9 and TRBJ2-2; 10 positions agree with TRBD2. CDR3 amino acids: CASSVVESGGAPTGELFF. CDR3 bases: TGTGCCAGCAGCGTAGTAGAAAGCGGGGGGGCCCCGACCGGGGAGCTGTTTTTT.